The 21 T cell receptor beta chains presented below share a single source sample, sequenced in a study of blood T cell repertoires in COVID-19. The method was immunoSEQ multiplex PCR; TCRdb's version includes in-frame clones alone and lacks a portion of them. This sample has hundreds of thousands of clones, with just over 85% found just once. Sequencing was done on a sample of peripheral blood. Receptors were obtained from a woman aged 30 to 39 with active or convalescent COVID-19.

The chain recombines TRBV5-4 with TRBJ2-1, with TRBD2 matching over 11 bases. The CDR3 is 15 residues long. J gave up 7 bases and V 1 base, and 4 bases lay outside the gene matches. Germline V gene sequence: CDR1 SGHNT, CDR2 YYREEE (reference sequence). CDR3 amino acids: CASSLTSGGWNEQFF. The CDR3 coding sequence is TGTGCCAGCAGCTTGACTAGCGGGGGATGGAATGAGCAGTTCTTC.

The chain carries TRBV10-1 and TRBJ1-3; maybe TRBD1 (6 bases). The CDR3 contains 13 residues. Looked up from germline, CDR1 is WNHNN and CDR2 is SYGVQD (reference sequence). Trimming removed 8 bases at V and 0 bases at J, with 8 bases between. The CDR3, as DNA: TGCGCCAGCCGGACAGACTCTGGAAACACCATATATTTT. It encodes CASRTDSGNTIYF.

The rearrangement links TRBV23-1 to TRBJ1-2; D is unresolved. TRBV23-1 is an ORF; its function is uncertain. V lost 1 base to trimming and J lost 4 bases, with 13 bases between them. This CDR3 contains 15 residues. Written as DNA, the CDR3 is TGCGCCAGCAGTCAATGGGAGGGCCCCAGCTATGGCTACACCTTC. Its translation is CASSQWEGPSYGYTF.

The chain recombines TRBV14 with TRBJ1-2; TRBD1 is a possible D gene (5 bases). V lost 4 bases and J 4 bases, leaving 19 bases between the germline ends. The CDR3 contains 16 residues. Germline assignment: CDR1 SGHDN and CDR2 FVKESK. In nucleotides, the CDR3 is TGTGCCAGCAGCCCGACTTTGGGGGGTTTAGGCTATGGCTACACCTTC. Residues: CASSPTLGGLGYGYTF.

V usage is TRBV7-9 and J usage is TRBJ2-3; D is undetermined. CDR1 and CDR2 (germline): SEHNR, FQNEAQ (reference sequence). V was clipped by 1 base and J by 1 base, with 6 bases between them. CDR3 length equals 14 residues. The CDR3 reads CASSLDKRTDTQYF. The DNA for the CDR3 is TGTGCCAGCAGCTTAGATAAGCGCACAGATACGCAGTATTTT.

V gene TRBV7-2 combines with J gene TRBJ2-2; maybe TRBD1 (5 bases). Germline CDR1 is SGHTA and CDR2 is FQGNSA. This CDR3 comprises 16 residues. V lost 4 bases and J 7 bases, leaving 19 bases between the germline ends. CDR3 nucleotide sequence: TGTGCCAGCAGCTATATAGGGGTCGGTGTGATCGGGGAGCTGTTTTTT. Translating it yields CASSYIGVGVIGELFF.

V usage is TRBV19 and J usage is TRBJ2-7, with D perhaps TRBD2 (5 bases). The V gene lost 5 bases and the J gene lost 0 bases, with 17 bases spanning the gap. Germline V gene data show CDR1 as LNHDA and CDR2 as SQIVND (reference sequence). CDR3 size: 16 residues. CDR3 amino acids: CASSPLRGSLSYEQYF. DNA for the CDR3: TGTGCCAGTAGTCCCCTAAGAGGGTCCCTCTCCTACGAGCAGTACTTC.

This clone is a singleton in its sample. The chain uses TRBV2 and TRBJ2-1; TRBD1 agrees at 8 bases. Germline CDR1 is SNHLY and CDR2 is FYNNEI. The ends lost 6 bases at V and 3 bases at J; junction bases unmatched: 7. CDR3 size: 15 residues. CDR3 DNA sequence: TGTGCCAGCAGCCAGGACAGGGCGAACTACAATGAGCAGTTCTTC. Translating it yields CASSQDRANYNEQFF.

This chain links TRBV3-1 (or the pseudogene TRBV3-2) with TRBJ1-3; D might be TRBD1 (6 bases). Germline V lookup: CDR1 LGHDT, CDR2 YNNKEL (reference sequence). The CDR3 length is 15 residues. Trimming took off 3 bases at V and 0 bases at J, with 9 bases between the two ends. CDR3 loop: CASSQGAISGNTIYF. The CDR3 DNA is TGTGCCAGCAGCCAGGGGGCAATCTCTGGAAACACCATATATTTT.

To note about this clone: At one of its ends the junction is not consistent with the germline gene, which may arise from a read error. The chain uses TRBV27 and TRBJ2-7, with 9 bases fitting TRBD2. CDR1 and CDR2 (germline): MNHEY, SMNVEV (reference sequence). The CDR3 has 17 amino acids. The CDR3 DNA sequence: TGTGCCAGCAGTCTATCAGGGCTAGCGGGATTCATGTACGAGCAGTACTTC. This sequence encodes CASSLSGLAGFMYEQYF.

The V call is TRBV19, the J call TRBJ2-5, with 8 bases that match TRBD2. This CDR3 has 17 residues. V trimming: 4 bases; J trimming: 3 bases; junction bases outside the gene matches: 13. Per the germline V gene, CDR1 is LNHDA and CDR2 is SQIVND (reference sequence). The CDR3 region has the DNA TGTGCCAGTAGTACTGGATTAGCGGGGTTGCGGAAAGAGACCCAGTACTTC. Residues: CASSTGLAGLRKETQYF.

The chain links TRBV9 to TRBJ1-3; D gene ambiguous. V lost 0 bases, J lost 2 bases, and 9 bases lay in between. This CDR3 comprises 15 residues. Per the germline V gene, CDR1 is SGDLS and CDR2 is YYNGEE. The CDR3 nucleotides read TGTGCCAGCAGCGTAGGACTGAGCCCTGGAAACACCATATATTTT. This codes for CASSVGLSPGNTIYF.

This clone showed up just once. The J gene is TRBJ1-4, the V gene TRBV28; tentative D call: TRBD1 (6 bases). The CDR3 is 14 amino acids. Trimming stripped 5 bases from V and 4 bases from J, with 11 bases between. The germline V gene encodes CDR1 MDHEN and CDR2 SYDVKM. The CDR3 loop reads CASSLIGGNEKLFF. CDR3 in DNA: TGTGCCAGCAGTCTAATAGGGGGTAATGAAAAACTGTTTTTT.

V is TRBV6-6 and J is TRBJ2-2, with TRBD1 as a possible D gene (5 bases). V lost 2 bases and J lost 10, with 11 bases in between. This CDR3 spans 13 amino acids. The germline V gene has CDR1 MNHNY and CDR2 SVGAGI (reference sequence). CDR3 nucleotides: TGTGCCAGCAGTTACATCAGGGCGGCGGAGCTGTTTTTT. Translating gives CASSYIRAAELFF.

The chain combines TRBV10-3 with TRBJ1-3; 8 bases line up with TRBD1. CDR1 is ENHRY, CDR2 SYGVKD, per germline. The junction had 3 bases not matched to a gene; V was cut back by 2 bases and J by 0 bases. The CDR3 sequence is 16 residues long. CDR3 DNA: TGTGCCATCAGTGAGCGACAGGGGATCTCTGGAAACACCATATATTTT. Translating it yields CAISERQGISGNTIYF.

With respect to this clone: One end of the junction does not line up with germline, which may come from a read error. This rearrangement joins TRBV5-1 to TRBJ2-1; TRBD2 matches at 10 bases. This CDR3 comprises 15 residues. Germline values: CDR1 SGHRS, CDR2 YFSETQ. The CDR3 DNA is TGCGCCAACAGCCCCCAGGTAGCGGGAGGCGGTGAGCAGTTCTTC. This translates into CANSPQVAGGGEQFF.

In its sample, this clone was seen once. The V gene is TRBV19, the J gene TRBJ2-7; 13 bases are a match to TRBD2. Trimming at V came to 1 base and at J to 3 bases, leaving 3 bases not matched to a gene. The CDR3 spans 16 residues. Germline lookup yields CDR1 LNHDA and CDR2 SQIVND (reference sequence). This CDR3 is CASSIAGLAGVYEQYF. The CDR3 bases are TGTGCCAGTAGTATAGCAGGACTAGCGGGAGTCTACGAGCAGTACTTC. Combining the CDR3 with reference TRBV19 and TRBJ2-7 gives the whole variable domain DGGITQSPKYLFRKEGQNVTLSCEQNLNHDAMYWYRQDPGQGLRLIYYSQIVNDFQKGDIAEGYSVSREKKESFPLTVTSAQKNPTAFYLCASSIAGLAGVYEQYFGPGTRLTVT.

This clone was seen only a few times. The gene calls are TRBV6-4 and TRBJ1-1, with a possible D match to TRBD1 (5 bases). Looked up from germline, CDR1 is MRHNA and CDR2 is SNTAGT. The CDR3 has 13 residues. V was pared by 9 bases and J by 11 bases, with 22 bases between. The CDR3 reads CASFGRRGLWAFF. In DNA form, the CDR3 reads TGTGCCAGTTTTGGCAGAAGGGGCTTGTGGGCTTTCTTT.

The chain uses TRBV19 and TRBJ2-3; 11 bases align to TRBD2. After removal of 4 bases from V and 6 bases from J, the junction contained 9 bases not matched to a gene. Germline V gene data show CDR1 as LNHDA and CDR2 as SQIVND (reference sequence). The CDR3 sequence is 16 residues long. In DNA, the CDR3 is TGTGCCAGTAGTAGGGGTAGCGGGAGGGTGCCCGATACGCAGTATTTT. Translated, it gives CASSRGSGRVPDTQYF.

The chain couples TRBV27 to TRBJ1-1; 10 positions match TRBD1. CDR1 and CDR2 from the germline V gene are MNHEY and SMNVEV (reference sequence). After removal of 2 bases from V and 7 bases from J, the junction contained 4 bases not matched to a gene. The CDR3 totals 14 residues. The CDR3 spells CASSLRTGGGEAFF. The CDR3 DNA reads TGTGCCAGCAGTTTACGGACAGGGGGTGGTGAAGCTTTCTTT.

The V call is TRBV3-1 (or the pseudogene TRBV3-2), the J call TRBJ1-5, with 7 bases fitting TRBD1. Germline lookup yields CDR1 LGHDT and CDR2 YNNKEL (reference sequence). Trimming removed 0 bases from V and 3 bases from J; junction bases left unmatched: 8. There are 17 residues in the CDR3. The CDR3 here is CASSQDYTGTANQPQHF. The DNA of the CDR3 is TGTGCCAGCAGCCAAGATTATACCGGGACAGCCAATCAGCCCCAGCATTTT.